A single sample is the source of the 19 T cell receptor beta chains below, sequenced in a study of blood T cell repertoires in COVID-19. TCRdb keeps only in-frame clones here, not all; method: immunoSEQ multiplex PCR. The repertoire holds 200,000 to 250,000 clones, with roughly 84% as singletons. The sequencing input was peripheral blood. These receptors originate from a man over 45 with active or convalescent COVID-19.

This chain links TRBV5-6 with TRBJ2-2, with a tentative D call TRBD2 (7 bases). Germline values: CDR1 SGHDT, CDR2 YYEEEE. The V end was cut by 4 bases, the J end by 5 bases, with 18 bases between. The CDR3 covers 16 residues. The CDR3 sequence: CASSPPGRGGTGELFF. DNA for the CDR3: TGTGCCAGCAGCCCACCTGGTAGGGGGGGAACCGGGGAGCTGTTTTTT.

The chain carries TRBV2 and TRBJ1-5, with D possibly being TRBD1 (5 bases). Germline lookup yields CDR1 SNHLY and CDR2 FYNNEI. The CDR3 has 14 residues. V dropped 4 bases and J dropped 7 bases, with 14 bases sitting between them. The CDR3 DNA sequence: TGTGCCAGCAGTGCAAGGTGGGGCGACCAGCCCCAGCATTTT. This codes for CASSARWGDQPQHF.

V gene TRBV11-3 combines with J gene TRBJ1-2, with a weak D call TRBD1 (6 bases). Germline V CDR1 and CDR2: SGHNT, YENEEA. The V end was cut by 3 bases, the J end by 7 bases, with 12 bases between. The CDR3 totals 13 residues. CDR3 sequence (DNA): TGTGCCAGCAGCTTCAACCGGGACATTGGCTACACCTTC. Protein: CASSFNRDIGYTF.

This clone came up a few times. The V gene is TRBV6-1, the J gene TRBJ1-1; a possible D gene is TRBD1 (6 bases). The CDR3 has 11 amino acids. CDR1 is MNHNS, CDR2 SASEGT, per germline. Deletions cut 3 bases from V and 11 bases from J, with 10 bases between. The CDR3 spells CASSEWTVAFF. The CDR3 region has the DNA TGTGCCAGCAGTGAGTGGACAGTGGCTTTCTTT.

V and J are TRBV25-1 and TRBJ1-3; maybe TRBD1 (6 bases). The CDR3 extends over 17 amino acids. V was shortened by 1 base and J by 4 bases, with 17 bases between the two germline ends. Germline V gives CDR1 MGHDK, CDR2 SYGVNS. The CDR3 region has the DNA TGTGCCAGCAGTGAATTCCTCCCAGGGGCCAGCGGAAACACCATATATTTT. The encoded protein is CASSEFLPGASGNTIYF. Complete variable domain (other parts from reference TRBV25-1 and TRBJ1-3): EADIYQTPRYLVIGTGKKITLECSQTMGHDKMYWYQQDPGMELHLIHYSYGVNSTEKGDLSSESTVSRIRTEHFPLTLESARPSHTSQYLCASSEFLPGASGNTIYFGEGSWLTVV.

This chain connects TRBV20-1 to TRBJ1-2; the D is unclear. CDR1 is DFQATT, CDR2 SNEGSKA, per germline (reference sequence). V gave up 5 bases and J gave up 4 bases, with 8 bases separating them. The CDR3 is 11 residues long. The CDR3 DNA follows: TGCAGTGCTCCCCCTAGCTATGGCTACACCTTC. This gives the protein CSAPPSYGYTF.

The CDR3 region is CASTSMNTGELFF. CDR3 DNA sequence: TGTGCCAGCACTAGCATGAACACCGGGGAGCTGTTTTTT. The rearrangement uses TRBV7-9 and TRBJ2-2; D is possibly TRBD2 (5 bases). V was pared by 7 bases and J by 1 base, with 7 bases between. From germline, CDR1 is SEHNR and CDR2 FQNEAQ (reference sequence). The CDR3 spans 13 residues.

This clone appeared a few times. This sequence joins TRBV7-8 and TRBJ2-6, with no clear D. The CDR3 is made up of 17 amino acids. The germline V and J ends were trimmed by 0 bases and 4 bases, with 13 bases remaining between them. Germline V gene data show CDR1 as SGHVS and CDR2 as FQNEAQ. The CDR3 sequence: CASSLARNNMGANVLTF. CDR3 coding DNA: TGTGCCAGCAGCTTAGCGCGGAATAACATGGGGGCCAACGTCCTGACTTTC.

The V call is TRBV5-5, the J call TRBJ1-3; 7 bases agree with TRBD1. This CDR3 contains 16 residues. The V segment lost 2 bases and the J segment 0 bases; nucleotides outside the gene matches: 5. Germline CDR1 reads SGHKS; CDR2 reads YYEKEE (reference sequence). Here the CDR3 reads CASSFTGDLSGNTIYF. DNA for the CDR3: TGTGCCAGCAGCTTTACAGGGGACCTCTCTGGAAACACCATATATTTT.

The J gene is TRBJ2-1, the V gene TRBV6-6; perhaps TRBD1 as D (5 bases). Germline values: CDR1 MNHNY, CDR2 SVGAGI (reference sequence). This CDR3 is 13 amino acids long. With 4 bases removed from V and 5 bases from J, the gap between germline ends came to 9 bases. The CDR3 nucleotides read TGTGCCAGCAGTTGGGGCCCCGACAATGAGCAGTTCTTC. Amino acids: CASSWGPDNEQFF.

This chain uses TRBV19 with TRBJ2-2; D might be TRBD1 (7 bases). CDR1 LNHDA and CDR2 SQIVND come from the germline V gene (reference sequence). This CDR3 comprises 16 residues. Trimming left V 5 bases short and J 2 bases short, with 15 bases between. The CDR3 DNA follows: TGTGCCAGTAGTTCCCAGGGGGGTGCTAACACCGGGGAGCTGTTTTTT. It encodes CASSSQGGANTGELFF.

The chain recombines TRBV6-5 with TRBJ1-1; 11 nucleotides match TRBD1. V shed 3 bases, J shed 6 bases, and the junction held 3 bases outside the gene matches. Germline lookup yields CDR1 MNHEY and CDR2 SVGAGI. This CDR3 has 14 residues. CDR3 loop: CASSYGQGAAEAFF. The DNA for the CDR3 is TGTGCCAGCAGTTATGGACAGGGGGCGGCTGAAGCTTTCTTT.

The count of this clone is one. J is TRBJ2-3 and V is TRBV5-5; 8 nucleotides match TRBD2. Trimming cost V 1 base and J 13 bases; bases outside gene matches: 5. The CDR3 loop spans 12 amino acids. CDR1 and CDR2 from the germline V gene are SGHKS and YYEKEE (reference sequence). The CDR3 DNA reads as TGTGCCAGCAGCTTGAGTAGCGGGGCGGAGTATTTT. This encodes CASSLSSGAEYF. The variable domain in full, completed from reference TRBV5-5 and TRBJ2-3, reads DAGVTQSPTHLIKTRGQQVTLRCSPISGHKSVSWYQQVLGQGPQFIFQYYEKEERGRGNFPDRFSARQFPNYSSELNVNALLLGDSALYLCASSLSSGAEYFGPGTRLTVL.

CDR3 nucleotides: TGCGCCAGCAGCTCGGGACAGGGGGGTAACTATGGCTACACCTTC. Translation gives CASSSGQGGNYGYTF. The chain couples TRBV5-1 to TRBJ1-2; 11 bases are shared with TRBD1. V gave up 3 bases and J gave up 1 base; unmatched junction bases: 2. CDR1 is SGHRS, CDR2 YFSETQ, per germline. CDR3 length: 15 amino acids.

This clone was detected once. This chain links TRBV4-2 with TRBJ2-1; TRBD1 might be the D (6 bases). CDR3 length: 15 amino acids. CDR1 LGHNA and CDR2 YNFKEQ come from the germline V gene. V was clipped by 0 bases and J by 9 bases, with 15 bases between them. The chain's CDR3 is CASSQDGLGAPEQFF. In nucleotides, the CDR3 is TGTGCCAGCAGCCAAGATGGGTTGGGGGCACCTGAGCAGTTCTTC.

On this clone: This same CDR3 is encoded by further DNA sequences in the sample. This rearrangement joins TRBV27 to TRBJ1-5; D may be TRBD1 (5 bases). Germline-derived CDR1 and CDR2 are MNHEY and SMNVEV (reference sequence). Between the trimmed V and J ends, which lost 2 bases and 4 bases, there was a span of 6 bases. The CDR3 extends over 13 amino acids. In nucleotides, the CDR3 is TGTGCCAGCAGTTTAACAGGAAATCAGCCCCAGCATTTT. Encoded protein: CASSLTGNQPQHF.

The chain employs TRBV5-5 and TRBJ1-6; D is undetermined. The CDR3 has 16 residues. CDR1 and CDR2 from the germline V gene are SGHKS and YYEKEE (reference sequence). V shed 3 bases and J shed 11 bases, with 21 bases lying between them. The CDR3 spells CASSSGLGGFIPPLHF. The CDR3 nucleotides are TGTGCCAGCAGCTCTGGACTGGGTGGGTTCATTCCACCCCTCCACTTT.

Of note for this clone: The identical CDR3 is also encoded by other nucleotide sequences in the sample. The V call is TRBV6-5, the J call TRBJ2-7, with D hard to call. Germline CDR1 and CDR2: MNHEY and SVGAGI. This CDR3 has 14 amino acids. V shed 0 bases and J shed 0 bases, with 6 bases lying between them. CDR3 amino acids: CASSYSRSSYEQYF. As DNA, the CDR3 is TGTGCCAGCAGTTACTCGAGGAGCTCCTACGAGCAGTACTTC.

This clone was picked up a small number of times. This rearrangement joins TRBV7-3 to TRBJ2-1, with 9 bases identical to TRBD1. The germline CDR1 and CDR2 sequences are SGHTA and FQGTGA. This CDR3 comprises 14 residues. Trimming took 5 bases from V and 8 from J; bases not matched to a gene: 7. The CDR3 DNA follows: TGTGCCAGCAGCCCGGGACAGGGATACGATGAGCAGTTCTTC. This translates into CASSPGQGYDEQFF.